The T cell receptor beta chain under discussion was sequenced for a study of CD8 T cells in ankylosing spondylitis. TCRdb passed the 5' RACE reads through MiXCR, listing each CDR3 protein once. The data contain 200,000 to 300,000 distinct CDR3 sequences, 8% to 11% of them singletons. The CDR3 extends over 14 amino acids. V was shortened by 3 bases and J by 7 bases, with 16 bases between the two germline ends. Per germline, CDR1 DFQATT and CDR2 SNEGSKA (reference sequence). The gene calls are TRBV20-1 and TRBJ1-5; D may be TRBD1 (6 bases). The clonotype originates from a male donor with ankylosing spondylitis or in good health (not recorded which). The sample consisted of blood, either unsorted or a sorted T cell fraction (not recorded which). CDR3 sequence reads: CSASTGAQGQPQHF. Here the CDR3 DNA reads TGCAGTGCTAGTACTGGGGCCCAGGGGCAGCCCCAGCATTTT.